The TCR beta chain described here comes from a study of blood T cell repertoires in COVID-19. Study in general: T cells, B-cell-depleted T cells, or PBMCs provided the cDNA or gDNA that served as material.

Method: immunoSEQ multiplex PCR; TCRdb's copy keeps in-frame clones and lacks some. The sample yields tens of thousands of clones, approximately 85% seen once. This sequence was found in a human donor in a cohort sampled during active COVID-19. Sequencing was carried out using peripheral blood.

The CDR3 loop reads CASSSTGEQFF. The CDR3 nucleotides are TGTGCCAGCAGCTCAACAGGGGAGCAGTTCTTC. The chain has TRBV12-3 or TRBV12-4 and TRBJ2-1; D is possibly TRBD1 (6 bases). This CDR3 is 11 amino acids long. Trimming cost V 6 bases and J 10 bases, with 10 bases left between them.